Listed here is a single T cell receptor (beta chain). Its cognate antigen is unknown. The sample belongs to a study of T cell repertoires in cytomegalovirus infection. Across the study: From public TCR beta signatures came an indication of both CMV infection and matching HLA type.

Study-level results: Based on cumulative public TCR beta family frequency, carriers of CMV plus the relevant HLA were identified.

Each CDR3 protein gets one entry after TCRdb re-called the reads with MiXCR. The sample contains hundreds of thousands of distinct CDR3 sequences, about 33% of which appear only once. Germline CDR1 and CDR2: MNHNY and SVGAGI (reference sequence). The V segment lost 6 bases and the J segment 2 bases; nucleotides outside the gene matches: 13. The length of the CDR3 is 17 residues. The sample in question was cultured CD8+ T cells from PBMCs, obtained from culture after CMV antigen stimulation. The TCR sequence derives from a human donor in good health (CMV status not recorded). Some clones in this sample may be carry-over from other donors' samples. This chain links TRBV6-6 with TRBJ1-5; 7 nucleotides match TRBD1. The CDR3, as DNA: TGTGCCAGCAGCCGGGGACAGATAGGGAGAGGCAATCAGCCCCAGCATTTT. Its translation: CASSRGQIGRGNQPQHF.